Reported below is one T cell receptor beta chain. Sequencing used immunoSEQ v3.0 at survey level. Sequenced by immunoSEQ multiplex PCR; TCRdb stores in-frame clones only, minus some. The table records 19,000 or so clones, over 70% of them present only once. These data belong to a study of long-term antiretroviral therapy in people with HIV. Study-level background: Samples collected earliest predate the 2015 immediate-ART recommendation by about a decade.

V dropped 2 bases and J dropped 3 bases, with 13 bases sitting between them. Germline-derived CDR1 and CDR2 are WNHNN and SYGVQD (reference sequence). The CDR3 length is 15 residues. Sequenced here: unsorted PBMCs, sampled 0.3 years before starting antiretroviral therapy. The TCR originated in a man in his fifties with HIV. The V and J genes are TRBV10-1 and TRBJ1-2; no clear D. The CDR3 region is CASSEDTIADYGYTF. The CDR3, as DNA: TGCGCCAGCAGTGAGGACACCATAGCGGACTATGGCTACACCTTC.